Here is one T cell receptor beta chain with its context. No cognate antigen has been identified for it. No much larger clone exists at a distance of one base, and base qualities are not known. TCRbeta CDR3 regions were amplified from genomic DNA using the immunoSEQ Assay, a bias-controlled multiplex PCR. In the authors' own workflow: The number of nucleated cells in each sample was estimated from the amplification of reference gene primers within the assay. To quantify the absolute abundance of each unique TCRbeta CDR3 rearrangement, sequence reads were collapsed and filtered. For each sample, productive Simpson clonality was calculated as the square root of Simpson's diversity index over productive rearrangements. Not all clones reach the TCRdb copy of this immuneACCESS table, which keeps in-frame sequences only. Checked studies attribute under half of the gap to unresolved V genes and leave the rest unexplained. That table furnishes V, J and clone size, whereas the DNA furnished D and trimming. The sample records about 340,000 clones, 88% of which are singletons. The ten largest clones represent roughly 6.6% of the sample.

At one collaborating source in Seattle, patients were enrolled during active infection and were followed longitudinally through the course of disease. Whole blood was collected in K2EDTA tubes by collaborating institutions according to the institutions' own protocols. For TCRbeta analysis, collaborator samples were shipped as frozen whole blood, as isolated PBMCs, or as DNA extracted from either sample type. The record originates from a study of blood T cell repertoires in COVID-19 (dated by TCRdb to the early 2020s). For context, the study as a whole: Samples covering the acute and convalescent phases of COVID-19 were provided by collaborators in the United States, Italy and Spain. The material from the prospective study consisted of cDNA or gDNA derived from T cells, B-cell-depleted T cells, or PBMCs. Deeply sampled blood TCRbeta repertoires from subjects exposed to, actively infected with, or recovered from COVID-19 were included in the dataset. A freely available public database, intended as a resource for researchers studying the immune response to SARS-CoV-2, is where the repertoires were released. Samples came from the ongoing ImmuneRACE study (first 160 participants) plus 1,254 subjects from 6 global collaborators. Nearly every sample came with metadata listing a de-identified subject ID, COVID-19 status, age in years and sex. HLA class I and class II types, where available, came from metadata supplied by the sample provider rather than from assay-based typing.

Results the study describes overall, beyond this receptor: Clinical and demographic metadata were provided uncurated, with the amount varying by source and participant.

The CDR3 numbers 11 residues from cysteine through phenylalanine. Of all the DNA, just the CDR3 is kept, 33 bases in frame from base 1. The germline V gene yields MNHEY for CDR1 and SVGAGI for CDR2. V gives up 5 bases and J gives up 6 bases, and the segment between their germline ends measures 7 bases. The sample consisted of peripheral blood. The TCR originated in a woman between 65 and 79 years old with COVID-19, enrolled during active disease. The sequence is built from TRBV6-5 and TRBJ2-5; TRBD1 could be the D gene, as 6 bases match. The sequenced DNA: TGTGCCAGCAGTCAGGGGCAGACCCAGTACTTC. This is translated as CASSQGQTQYF.